The subject of this entry is one T cell receptor (beta chain). What it binds is not known. Sorting yielded triplicates of around 300,000 cells for each CD8+ T cell subset. Naive CD8+ T cells carried a CD45RO-CCR7+CD27+CD95- phenotype. The data are from a study of CXCR3-negative and CXCR3-positive naive CD8 T cells. Findings and caveats of the study: CXCR3-positive naive cells carried more hydrophobic TRB CDR3s than CXCR3-negative naive cells did.

UMI-labeled 5' RACE yielded the TRB cDNA libraries. Reanalyzing the 5' RACE reads, TCRdb keeps one entry per CDR3 protein, without DNA. This sample carries around 60,000 distinct CDR3 sequences, with about 0.84% going to the ten biggest clones. This CDR3 is built from 16 residues. Germline CDR1 and CDR2: DFQATT and SNEGSKA (reference sequence). This receptor was identified in a human donor in good health. Some clones in this sample may be carry-over from other donors' samples. Sequencing used naive CXCR3+ CD8+ T cells from blood. The subset denotes: CD45RO-CCR7+CD27+CD95- naive CD8+ T cells expressing CXCR3 (TNR3+). The chain couples TRBV20-1 to TRBJ2-7; TCRdb selects TRBD1, and the lack of DNA leaves this call unchecked. This chain's CDR3 is CSARDLGTGGSYEQYF.